This T cell receptor beta chain was sequenced in a study of T cells expressing NK-cell markers (dated by TCRdb to 2018 to 2020). For the study in its entirety: About eight donors provided sorted CD3+CD56+NKG2C+, CD3+CD56+NKG2C- and CD3+CD56-NKG2C+ T-cell subsets, whose TCR beta-chain repertoires were profiled. Of the eight sequenced donors, seven were found to be HCMV-seropositive and one was found to be HCMV-seronegative. Randomly selected healthy volunteers, three men and five women, were used as the eight sequenced donors. Illumina HiSeq 2000/2500, MiSeq or NextSeq was used to sequence libraries as 2 x 150 bp reads. The study at large found these results: Those dominant clonotypes were again the most abundant among CD3+CD56-NKG2C+ cells in a few donors, at roughly 25-65%. Whether the expanded NKG2C-expressing T cell clones were specific for HCMV antigens remained unclear. In more than 5 donors, the dominant CD3+CD56+NKG2C+ clonotypes ranked among the top 10 CD8+ clonotypes, making up 1.0-7.0% of CD8+ T cells.

From a lookup of the germline V gene, CDR1 and CDR2 are ENHRY and SYGVKD. Inclusive of the bounding cysteine and phenylalanine, the CDR3 is 16 residues long. No DNA sequence is on record. The instrument given in TCRdb is Illumina HiSeq 2000. TCR beta cDNA libraries were made by 5'RACE template switching that added a universal primer site and unique molecular identifiers. Priming for cDNA synthesis came from the TCR beta constant segment, and two successive PCR amplification steps followed. In the source study's methods: Reads were demultiplexed and grouped by UMI with MIGEC, and clonotypes were assembled and quantified with MiTCR. To exclude erroneous sequences, any TCR cDNA sequence not supported by at least two reads was discarded. The tcR package was used for downstream repertoire analysis, and clonotypes were matched across fractions by CDR3 nucleotide sequence plus V segment. VDJmatch was used to annotate antigen specificity against VDJdb, with one amino acid substitution allowed in CDR3. TCRdb reanalyzed the reads, keeping one entry per CDR3 protein sequence and omitting DNA. TCRdb's processing, not the study's, gives the V and J calls here. The sample's clone listing holds over 100,000 distinct CDR3 sequences. Approximately 17% of the sample lies in the top ten.

Comment on this clonotype: This receptor's antigen is unknown.

HCMV-specific IgG was detected in serum with a commercial ELISA kit to determine HCMV serostatus. Ficoll density gradient centrifugation was used to isolate peripheral blood mononuclear cells from blood. Material for sequencing was blood T cells: a sorted CD56 or NKG2C T cell subset, CD4+ or CD8+ T cells, or bulk PBMC T cells (not recorded which). The chain is assembled from TRBV10-3 and TRBJ1-5. This receptor was obtained from a woman aged 18-69 years in good health. The CDR3 has the sequence CAISESVTLSNQPQHF.